This note documents a single T cell receptor beta chain sequence. The sample is drawn from a study of T cell changes during pregnancy in multiple sclerosis. Germline V lookup: CDR1 MNHEY, CDR2 SMNVEV (reference sequence). V lost 5 bases and J 5 bases, leaving 16 bases between the germline ends. The CDR3 totals 14 residues. Method: immunoSEQ multiplex PCR; TCRdb's copy keeps in-frame clones and lacks some. The sample contains 28,000 or so clones, 85% to 95% of which appear only once. The sample consisted of CD8+ T cells from peripheral blood mononuclear cells, taken before pregnancy. The TCR was taken from a female donor with multiple sclerosis, enrolled in a pregnancy study. The rearrangement uses TRBV27 and TRBJ2-7, with D uncertain. CDR3 sequence reads: CASSLNNLGHEQYF. In DNA form, the CDR3 reads TGTGCCAGCAGTCTGAACAATCTAGGCCACGAGCAGTACTTC.